The clone carrying this TCR beta chain was seen a few times. What it binds is unknown. The data originate from a study of CD4+ T cells in melanoma. Study-level results: In melanoma, neoantigen-specific CD4+ T cells reportedly differed in differentiation state. CD8+ T cell, macrophage and B cell function reportedly correlated with neoantigen-specific CD4+ T cells.

The V gene lost 4 bases and the J gene lost 3 bases, with 13 bases spanning the gap. The CDR3 totals 15 residues. Germline V gene lookup returns CDR1 SGHRS and CDR2 YFSETQ. Libraries were prepared by immunoSEQ multiplex PCR; TCRdb keeps only in-frame clonotypes and omits some of them. The sample lists 120,000 to 150,000 clones, around nine tenths occurring once. The chain recombines TRBV5-1 with TRBJ1-4; D possibly corresponds to TRBD1 (5 bases). The receptor comes from a human donor with melanoma. CDR3 loop: CASSPGRGANEKLFF. In DNA form, the CDR3 reads TGCGCCAGCAGCCCAGGTAGAGGGGCTAATGAAAAACTGTTTTTT.